Included here is one TCR beta chain sequence, with context. Per the germline V gene, CDR1 is SNHLY and CDR2 is FYNNEI. The CDR3 sequence is 15 residues long. These data are taken from a study of T cells expressing NK-cell markers. TCRdb re-analyzed the 5' RACE reads; it lists each CDR3 protein once, without DNA. The table lists around 260,000 distinct CDR3 sequences. The chain combines TRBV2 with TRBJ1-2; lacking DNA, the TRBD1 call made by TCRdb goes unchecked. This TCR derives from a woman between 18 and 70 years old in good health. The sample was blood T cells: a sorted CD56 or NKG2C T cell subset, CD4+ or CD8+ T cells, or bulk PBMC T cells (not recorded which). The CDR3 here is CASSPRRGSQGSYTF.